This T cell receptor beta chain originates from a study of cytomegalovirus exposure and HLA in healthy donors. Researchers ran the PCR with 60 Vbeta and 13 Jbeta primers. Libraries were prepared by immunoSEQ multiplex PCR; TCRdb keeps only in-frame clonotypes and omits some of them. The sample has some 120,000 clones; 80% are singletons. CDR3 length equals 14 residues. V gave up 6 bases and J gave up 2 bases, with 13 bases separating them. Germline V CDR1 and CDR2: LNHDA, SQIVND (reference sequence). The source of this sequence is a man aged 45-65 years in good health and CMV-seronegative. Sequencing was done on a sample of PBMCs. The V gene is TRBV19, the J gene TRBJ1-1; D gene unclear. The CDR3 DNA sequence: TGTGCCAGTAGCCGGGGAGCATTAAACACTGAAGCTTTCTTT. Its protein is CASSRGALNTEAFF.